This record concerns one T cell receptor (beta chain) sequence. The entry originates in a study of blood T cell repertoires in COVID-19. The overall study: Samples representing acute and convalescent COVID-19 were sourced from the United States, Italy and Spain. Sample material is recorded as cDNA or gDNA derived from T cells, B-cell-depleted T cells, or PBMCs.

Per germline, CDR1 SGHDT and CDR2 YYEEEE. V lost 4 bases and J lost 5, with 12 bases in between. The length of the CDR3 is 13 residues. In the original processing: The authors estimated nucleated cell counts from reference gene primer amplification. Assay: immunoSEQ multiplex PCR; the TCRdb copy retains only in-frame clones and omits some. V and J calls plus clone size are reproduced from that table; the DNA served to infer D and trimming. This sample yields around 250,000 clones, of which 83% are seen a single time; 5.7% belongs to the top ten. Source material: peripheral blood. The sequence was obtained from an elderly man with acute or convalescent COVID-19. The J gene is TRBJ1-2, the V gene TRBV5-6; a possible D gene is TRBD1 (5 bases). CDR3 protein: CASSSGTPYGYTF. Written as DNA, the CDR3 is TGTGCCAGCAGCAGCGGGACTCCATATGGCTACACCTTC. The full variable domain, completed using reference TRBV5-6 and TRBJ1-2, is DAGVTQSPTHLIKTRGQQVTLRCSPKSGHDTVSWYQQALGQGPQFIFQYYEEEERQRGNFPDRFSGHQFPNYSSELNVNALLLGDSALYLCASSSGTPYGYTFGSGTRLTVV.